What follows describes a single T cell receptor beta chain. The data were taken from a study of spatial heterogeneity in lung cancer. About the research overall: Every unique TCR and UMI combination, on average, appeared more than ten times in raw reads.

The ends were cut back, 3 bases at V and 2 bases at J, with 10 bases in the middle. The CDR3 spans 14 residues. The time point was: sample taken at primary tumor resection. A total of fewer than 80 untreated early-stage non-small cell lung cancer patients served as donors. Sequencing of whole RNA from tumor, nontumor lung or frozen PBMC involved no sorting. The study tagged each TCR cDNA molecule with a unique molecular identifier. TCRdb reprocessed the 5' RACE reads via MiXCR and lists one record per CDR3 protein. The data contain about 4,000 distinct CDR3 sequences, 8.8% of them singletons. The starting material was normal lung tissue next to the tumor, obtained at surgery. The rearrangement joins TRBV12-3 or TRBV12-4 to TRBJ1-2; no clear D. The source of this sequence is a female donor with early-stage non-small cell lung cancer. CDR3 region: CASSFDTLNYGYTF. Written as DNA, the CDR3 is TGTGCCAGCAGTTTTGACACTTTAAACTATGGCTACACCTTC.